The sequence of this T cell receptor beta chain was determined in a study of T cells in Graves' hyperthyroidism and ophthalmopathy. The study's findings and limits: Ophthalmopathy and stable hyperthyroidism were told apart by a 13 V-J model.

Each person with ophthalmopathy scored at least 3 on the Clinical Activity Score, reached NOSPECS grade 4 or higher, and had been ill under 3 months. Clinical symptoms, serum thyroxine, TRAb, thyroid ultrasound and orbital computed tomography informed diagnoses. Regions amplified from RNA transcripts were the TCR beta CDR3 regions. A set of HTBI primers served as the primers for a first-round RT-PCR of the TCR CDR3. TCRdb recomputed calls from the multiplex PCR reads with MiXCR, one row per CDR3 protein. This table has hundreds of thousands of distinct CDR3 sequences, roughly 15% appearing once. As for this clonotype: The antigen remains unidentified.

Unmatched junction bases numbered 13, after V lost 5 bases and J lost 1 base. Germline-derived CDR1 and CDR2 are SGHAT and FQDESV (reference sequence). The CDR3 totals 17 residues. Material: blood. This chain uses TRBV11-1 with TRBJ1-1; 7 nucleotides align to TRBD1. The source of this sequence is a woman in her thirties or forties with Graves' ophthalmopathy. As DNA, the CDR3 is TGTGCCAGCAGCCCCCCACAGGGGAGGCGAAAGAACACTGAAGCTTTCTTT. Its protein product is CASSPPQGRRKNTEAFF.